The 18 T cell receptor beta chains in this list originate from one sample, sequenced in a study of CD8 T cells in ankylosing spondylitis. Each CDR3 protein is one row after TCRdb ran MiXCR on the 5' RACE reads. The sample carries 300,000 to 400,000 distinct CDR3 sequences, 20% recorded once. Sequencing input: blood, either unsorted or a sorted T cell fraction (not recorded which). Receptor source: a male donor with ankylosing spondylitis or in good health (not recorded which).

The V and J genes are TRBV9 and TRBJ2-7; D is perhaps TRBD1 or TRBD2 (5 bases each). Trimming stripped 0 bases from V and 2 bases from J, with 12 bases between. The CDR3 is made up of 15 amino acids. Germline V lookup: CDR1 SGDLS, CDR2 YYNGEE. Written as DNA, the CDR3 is TGTGCCAGCAGCGTAGGAGGGCAGACAGCCTACGAGCAGTACTTC. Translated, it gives CASSVGGQTAYEQYF.

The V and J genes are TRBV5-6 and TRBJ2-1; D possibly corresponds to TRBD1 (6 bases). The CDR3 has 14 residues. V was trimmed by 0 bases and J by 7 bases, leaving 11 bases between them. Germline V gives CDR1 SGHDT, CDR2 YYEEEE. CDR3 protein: CASSLAVRGNEQFF. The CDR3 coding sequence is TGTGCCAGCAGCTTGGCCGTCAGGGGTAATGAGCAGTTCTTC.

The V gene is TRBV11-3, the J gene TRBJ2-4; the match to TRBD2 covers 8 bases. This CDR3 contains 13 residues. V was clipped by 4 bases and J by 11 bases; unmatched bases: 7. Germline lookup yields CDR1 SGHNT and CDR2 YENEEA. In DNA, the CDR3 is TGTGCCAGCAGCTCCTCGGGAGGGGCACTTCAGTACTTC. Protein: CASSSSGGALQYF.

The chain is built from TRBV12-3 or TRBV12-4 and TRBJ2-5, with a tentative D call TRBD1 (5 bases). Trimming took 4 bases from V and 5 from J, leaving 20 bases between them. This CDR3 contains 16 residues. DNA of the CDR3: TGTGCCAGCAGTTCGTTCGGACACCCCCTTGGGGAGACCCAGTACTTC. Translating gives CASSSFGHPLGETQYF.

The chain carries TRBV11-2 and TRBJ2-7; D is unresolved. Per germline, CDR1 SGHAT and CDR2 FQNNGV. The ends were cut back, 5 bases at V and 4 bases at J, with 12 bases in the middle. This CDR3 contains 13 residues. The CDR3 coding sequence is TGTGCCAGCAGCCACACCGGACGGTACGAGCAGTACTTC. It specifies CASSHTGRYEQYF.

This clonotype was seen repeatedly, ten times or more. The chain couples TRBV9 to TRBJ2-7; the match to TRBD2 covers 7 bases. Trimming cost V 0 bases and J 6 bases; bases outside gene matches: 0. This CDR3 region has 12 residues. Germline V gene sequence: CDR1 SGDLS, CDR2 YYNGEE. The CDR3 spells CASSVGGGEQYF. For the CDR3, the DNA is TGTGCCAGCAGCGTAGGGGGGGGCGAGCAGTACTTC.

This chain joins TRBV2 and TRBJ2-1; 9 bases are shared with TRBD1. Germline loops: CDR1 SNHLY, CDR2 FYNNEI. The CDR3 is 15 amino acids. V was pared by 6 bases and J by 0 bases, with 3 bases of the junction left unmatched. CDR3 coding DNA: TGTGCCAGCAGGAGGGACAGGGCCTCCTACAATGAGCAGTTCTTC. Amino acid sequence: CASRRDRASYNEQFF. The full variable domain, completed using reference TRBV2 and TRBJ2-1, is EPEVTQTPSHQVTQMGQEVILRCVPISNHLYFYWYRQILGQKVEFLVSFYNNEISEKSEIFDDQFSVERPDGSNFTLKIRSTKLEDSAMYFCASRRDRASYNEQFFGPGTRLTVL.

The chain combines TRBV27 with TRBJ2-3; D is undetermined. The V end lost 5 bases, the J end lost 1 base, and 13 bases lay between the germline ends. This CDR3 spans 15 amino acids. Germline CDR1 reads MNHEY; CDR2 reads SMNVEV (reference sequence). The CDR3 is CASSPIPGGTDTQYF. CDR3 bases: TGTGCCAGCAGTCCCATCCCTGGAGGCACAGATACGCAGTATTTT.

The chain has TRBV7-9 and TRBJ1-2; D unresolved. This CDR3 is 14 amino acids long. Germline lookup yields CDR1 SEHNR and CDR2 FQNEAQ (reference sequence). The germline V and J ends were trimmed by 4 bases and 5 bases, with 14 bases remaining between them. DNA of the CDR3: TGTGCCAGCAGCTCCCTCGGATCTATTTATGGCTACACCTTC. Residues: CASSSLGSIYGYTF.

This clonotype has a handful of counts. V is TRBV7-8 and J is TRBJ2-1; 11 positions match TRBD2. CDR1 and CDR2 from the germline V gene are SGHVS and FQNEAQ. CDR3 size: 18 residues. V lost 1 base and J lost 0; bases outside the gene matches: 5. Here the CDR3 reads CASSLELAGGSSYNEQFF. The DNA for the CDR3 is TGTGCCAGCAGCTTAGAGCTAGCGGGGGGTAGCTCCTACAATGAGCAGTTCTTC.

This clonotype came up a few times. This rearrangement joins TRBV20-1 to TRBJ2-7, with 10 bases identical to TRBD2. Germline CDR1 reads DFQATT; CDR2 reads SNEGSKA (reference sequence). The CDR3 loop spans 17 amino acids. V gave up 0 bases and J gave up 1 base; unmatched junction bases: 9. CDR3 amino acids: CSARDGTSAFRSYEQYF. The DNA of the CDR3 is TGCAGTGCTAGAGATGGGACTAGCGCGTTCCGATCCTACGAGCAGTACTTC.

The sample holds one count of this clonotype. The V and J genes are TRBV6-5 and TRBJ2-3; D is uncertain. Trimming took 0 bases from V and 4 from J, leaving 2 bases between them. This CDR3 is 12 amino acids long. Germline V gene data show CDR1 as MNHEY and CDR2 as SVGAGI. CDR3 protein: CASSYSSDTQYF. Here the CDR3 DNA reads TGTGCCAGCAGTTACTCTTCAGATACGCAGTATTTT.

CDR3 region: CSATLGGDTGTASYEQYF. The CDR3 region has the DNA TGCAGTGCTACCCTCGGGGGGGATACCGGGACCGCTAGCTACGAGCAGTACTTC. The rearrangement joins TRBV20-1 to TRBJ2-7; 8 positions match TRBD2. The J segment lost 3 bases and the V segment lost 4 bases, leaving 20 bases of the junction unmatched. From germline, CDR1 is DFQATT and CDR2 SNEGSKA (reference sequence). CDR3 length equals 18 residues.

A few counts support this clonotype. DNA of the CDR3: TGTGCCAGCAGTGGACAGGGGACTGCCAAAAACATTCAGTACTTC. It encodes CASSGQGTAKNIQYF. The genes are TRBV25-1 and TRBJ2-4, with 8 bases lining up with TRBD1. The germline gives CDR1 MGHDK, CDR2 SYGVNS. V lost 4 bases, J lost 1 base, and 3 bases stayed unmatched. CDR3 size: 15 residues.

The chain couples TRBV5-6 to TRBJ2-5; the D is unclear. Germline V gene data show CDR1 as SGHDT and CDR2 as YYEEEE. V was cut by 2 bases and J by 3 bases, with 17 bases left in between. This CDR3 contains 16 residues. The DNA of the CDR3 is TGTGCCAGCAGCTTCTTGAGAAGCTTTGGTGAAGAGACCCAGTACTTC. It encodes CASSFLRSFGEETQYF.

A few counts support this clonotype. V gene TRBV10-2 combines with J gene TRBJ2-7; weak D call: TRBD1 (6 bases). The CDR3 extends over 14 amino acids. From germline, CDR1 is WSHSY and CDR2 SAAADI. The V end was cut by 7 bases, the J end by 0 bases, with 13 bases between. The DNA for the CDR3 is TGCGCCAGCATTGCGGCAGGGGACTCCTACGAGCAGTACTTC. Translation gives CASIAAGDSYEQYF.

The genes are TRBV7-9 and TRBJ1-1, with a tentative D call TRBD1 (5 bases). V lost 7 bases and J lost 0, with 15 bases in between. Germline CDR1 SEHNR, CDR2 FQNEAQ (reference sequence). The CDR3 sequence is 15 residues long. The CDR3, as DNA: TGTGCCAGCACCCCAGGTCAGGGTATGAACACTGAAGCTTTCTTT. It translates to CASTPGQGMNTEAFF.

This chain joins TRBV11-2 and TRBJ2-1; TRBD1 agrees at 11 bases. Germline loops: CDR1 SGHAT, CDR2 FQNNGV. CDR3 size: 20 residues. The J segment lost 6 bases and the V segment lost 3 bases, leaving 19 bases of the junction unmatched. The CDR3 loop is CASSFDMLQARTGGINEQFF. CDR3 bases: TGTGCCAGCAGCTTCGACATGCTCCAGGCGCGGACAGGGGGCATCAATGAGCAGTTCTTC. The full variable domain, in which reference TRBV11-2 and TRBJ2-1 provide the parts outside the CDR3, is EAGVAQSPRYKIIEKRQSVAFWCNPISGHATLYWYQQILGQGPKLLIQFQNNGVVDDSQLPKDRFSAERLKGVDSTLKIQPAKLEDSAVYLCASSFDMLQARTGGINEQFFGPGTRLTVL.